The 22 T cell receptor beta chains in this list originate from one sample, sequenced in a study of T cells in Graves' hyperthyroidism and ophthalmopathy. The TCR beta CDR3 regions underwent amplification using RNA transcripts as the source. During a first-round RT-PCR of the TCR CDR3, the HTBI primer set was used. TCRdb re-called the multiplex PCR reads through MiXCR, storing one row per CDR3 protein. The profile shows 350,000 or so distinct CDR3 sequences, 15% to 20% of them singletons. Sequencing was carried out using blood. These receptors came from a woman aged 40 to 50 with Graves' ophthalmopathy.

The chain joins TRBV12-3 or TRBV12-4 to TRBJ2-7; D perhaps matches TRBD1 (6 bases). Between the trimmed V and J ends, which lost 6 bases and 9 bases, there was a span of 18 bases. This CDR3 is 13 amino acids long. The CDR3 region has the DNA TGTGCCAGCAGACATCAGACAGGTCGGGTGCAGTACTTC. It specifies CASRHQTGRVQYF.

This clonotype was seen ten or more times. J is TRBJ2-5 and V is TRBV29-1; no reliable D call. Germline loops: CDR1 SQVTM, CDR2 ANQGSEA. Trimming pared 1 base from V and 2 bases from J, leaving 8 bases between. The CDR3 extends over 13 amino acids. The CDR3 nucleotides are TGCAGCGTTGAAGGCAGACCGCAAGAGACCCAGTACTTC. Protein: CSVEGRPQETQYF.

The J gene is TRBJ2-5, the V gene TRBV6-2 or TRBV6-3; 10 nucleotides align to TRBD2. Germline assignment: CDR1 MNHEY and CDR2 SVGEGT. V was clipped by 0 bases and J by 3 bases; unmatched bases: 1. The CDR3 sequence is 15 residues long. The CDR3 coding sequence is TGTGCCAGCAGTTACTCCCTAGCGGGGGAAGAGACCCAGTACTTC. This sequence encodes CASSYSLAGEETQYF.

The chain combines TRBV15 with TRBJ2-5, with 11 positions matching TRBD2. V was clipped by 1 base and J by 5 bases; unmatched bases: 12. There are 18 residues in the CDR3. CDR1 LNHNV and CDR2 YYDKDF come from the germline V gene (reference sequence). In DNA, the CDR3 is TGTGCCACCAGCAGAGTAACTAGCGGGAGTTATTTCCGGGAGACCCAGTACTTC. This codes for CATSRVTSGSYFRETQYF.

The sample holds many counts of this clonotype. This chain joins TRBV29-1 and TRBJ1-2; 7 bases fit TRBD1. CDR3 size: 15 residues. Germline V CDR1 and CDR2: SQVTM, ANQGSEA. Losses at the gene ends were 5 bases for V and 1 base for J; bases not matched to a gene: 10. The CDR3 coding sequence is TGCAGCGTTCCCTTGGGGACAGTTGATAACTATGGCTACACCTTC. Translating gives CSVPLGTVDNYGYTF.

Regarding this clonotype: It may be a read error: a sequence one base away is much more abundant. The chain joins TRBV6-2 or TRBV6-3 to TRBJ2-5, with TRBD1 matching over 7 bases. CDR3 length equals 15 residues. J gave up 2 bases and V 5 bases, and 8 bases lay outside the gene matches. Germline loops: CDR1 MNHEY, CDR2 SVGEGT. DNA for the CDR3: TGTGCCAGCAGTCATACGACAGGGCCGCAAGAGACCCAGTACTTC. Translated: CASSHTTGPQETQYF.

This clonotype was counted many times. A much more abundant neighbour one base away suggests this may be a read error. This sequence joins TRBV5-8 and TRBJ1-3, with 7 bases fitting TRBD1. This CDR3 has 15 residues. Germline assignment: CDR1 SGHTS and CDR2 YDEGEE. J gave up 0 bases and V 4 bases, and 4 bases lay outside the gene matches. The CDR3: CASSAGQISGNTIYF. Written as DNA, the CDR3 is TGTGCCAGCAGCGCGGGACAGATCTCTGGAAACACCATATATTTT.

This clonotype occurred many times. The gene calls are TRBV19 and TRBJ2-2, with D perhaps given as TRBD1 or TRBD2 (5 bases each). Per the germline V gene, CDR1 is LNHDA and CDR2 is SQIVND (reference sequence). The CDR3 runs 18 residues. Trimming took off 3 bases at V and 3 bases at J, with 20 bases between the two ends. The CDR3 is CASSILRATWRDTGELFF. The CDR3 DNA is TGTGCCAGTAGTATCCTCAGGGCGACCTGGCGGGACACCGGGGAGCTGTTTTTT.

This clonotype was seen many times. The V and J genes are TRBV6-1 and TRBJ2-2; either TRBD1 or TRBD2 may fit D (6 bases each). CDR3 size: 15 residues. CDR1 and CDR2 (germline): MNHNS, SASEGT. Deletions cut 3 bases from V and 6 bases from J, with 14 bases between. The CDR3 region is CASSDEAGEAGELFF. CDR3 coding DNA: TGTGCCAGCAGTGATGAGGCAGGGGAGGCCGGGGAGCTGTTTTTT.

In its sample, this clonotype was seen many times. This rearrangement joins TRBV28 to TRBJ1-5; perhaps TRBD1 as D (5 bases). CDR3 size: 13 residues. Germline lookup yields CDR1 MDHEN and CDR2 SYDVKM. Trimming pared 4 bases from V and 5 bases from J, leaving 9 bases between. The CDR3 sequence is CASSSTTDQPQHF. Here the CDR3 DNA reads TGTGCCAGCAGTTCCACGACAGATCAGCCCCAGCATTTT.

In its sample, this clonotype was seen many times. V and J are TRBV20-1 and TRBJ1-1; perhaps TRBD1 as D (5 bases). V dropped 3 bases and J dropped 10 bases, with 12 bases sitting between them. This CDR3 region has 11 residues. The germline V gene encodes CDR1 DFQATT and CDR2 SNEGSKA (reference sequence). CDR3 residues: CSASQGSGAFF. The CDR3 DNA is TGCAGTGCTAGTCAGGGATCTGGAGCTTTCTTT.

In its sample, this clonotype was seen many times. This chain links TRBV6-5 with TRBJ1-2; 12 nucleotides line up with TRBD1. From germline, CDR1 is MNHEY and CDR2 SVGAGI. This CDR3 is built from 16 residues. After removal of 2 bases from V and 7 bases from J, the junction contained 8 bases not matched to a gene. CDR3 sequence (DNA): TGTGCCAGCAGTTACAAGGGACAGGGGGCCGATAGTGGCTACACCTTC. Residues: CASSYKGQGADSGYTF.

This clonotype was observed at least ten times. This chain uses TRBV30 with TRBJ2-7, with a possible D match to TRBD2 (6 bases). The CDR3 runs to 16 residues. Germline CDR1 and CDR2: GTSNPN and SVGIG (reference sequence). The V end lost 1 base, the J end lost 3 bases, and 19 bases lay between the germline ends. The CDR3 region has the DNA TGTGCCTGGAGTGAGCCCCGACTAGACCCGATCTACGAGCAGTACTTC. Protein: CAWSEPRLDPIYEQYF.

This clonotype has a count of ten or more. The V gene is TRBV28, the J gene TRBJ1-5, with D perhaps TRBD1 (6 bases). Deletions cut 5 bases from V and 6 bases from J, with 14 bases between. The CDR3 spans 14 residues. Germline V gene data show CDR1 as MDHEN and CDR2 as SYDVKM. CDR3 protein: CASSPTGRTQPQHF. The CDR3 DNA follows: TGTGCCAGCAGTCCAACAGGGAGGACTCAGCCCCAGCATTTT.

This clonotype has a count of ten or more. The chain has TRBV6-5 and TRBJ2-7, with D perhaps TRBD1 (5 bases). CDR1 and CDR2 (germline): MNHEY, SVGAGI. The CDR3 sequence is 13 residues long. Trimming took off 6 bases at V and 6 bases at J, with 15 bases between the two ends. The CDR3 DNA reads TGTGCCAGCAGGGCCGGCCATCAGGGCGAGCAGTACTTC. Its protein is CASRAGHQGEQYF.

At least ten counts were recorded for this clonotype. The CDR3 loop reads CACPEGNRLYEQYF. DNA of the CDR3: TGTGCCTGCCCAGAGGGGAACCGCCTCTACGAGCAGTACTTC. The V gene is TRBV30, the J gene TRBJ2-7; either TRBD1 or TRBD2 may fit D (5 bases each). CDR1 is GTSNPN and CDR2 is SVGIG in the germline V gene (reference sequence). V lost 6 bases to trimming and J lost 3 bases, with 18 bases between them. This CDR3 spans 14 amino acids. Full variable domain (missing parts from reference TRBV30 and TRBJ2-7): SQTIHQWPATLVQPVGSPLSLECTVEGTSNPNLYWYRQAAGRGLQLLFYSVGIGQISSEVPQNLSASRPQDRQFILSSKKLLLSDSGFYLCACPEGNRLYEQYFGPGTRLTVT.

This clonotype was observed many times. The rearrangement links TRBV2 to TRBJ1-6, with D hard to call. CDR1 is SNHLY, CDR2 FYNNEI, per germline. V lost 6 bases, J lost 6 bases, and 6 bases lay in between. The CDR3 totals 12 residues. This CDR3 is CASRASNSPLHF. In nucleotides, the CDR3 is TGTGCCAGCAGAGCCTCTAATTCACCCCTCCACTTT.

This clonotype was recorded at least ten times. The chain employs TRBV12-3 or TRBV12-4 and TRBJ1-1, with D unclear. V was clipped by 1 base and J by 4 bases, with 13 bases between them. This CDR3 comprises 15 residues. CDR3: CASSLEESSGTEAFF. The DNA for the CDR3 is TGTGCCAGCAGTTTAGAGGAGTCCTCGGGCACTGAAGCTTTCTTT.

This clonotype was picked up a small number of times. The chain is built from TRBV5-1 and TRBJ2-7; D gene ambiguous. Trimming took 0 bases from V and 6 from J, leaving 7 bases between them. CDR1 and CDR2 (germline): SGHRS, YFSETQ. The CDR3 has 12 amino acids. As DNA, the CDR3 is TGCGCCAGCAGCTTGGCCGATCGCGAGCAGTACTTC. Translated, it gives CASSLADREQYF. Combining the CDR3 with reference TRBV5-1 and TRBJ2-7 gives the whole variable domain KAGVTQTPRYLIKTRGQQVTLSCSPISGHRSVSWYQQTPGQGLQFLFEYFSETQRNKGNFPGRFSGRQFSNSRSEMNVSTLELGDSALYLCASSLADREQYFGPGTRLTVT.

The chain couples TRBV11-1 to TRBJ2-2, with 9 bases aligning to TRBD1. Losses at the gene ends were 7 bases for V and 5 bases for J; bases not matched to a gene: 11. The germline CDR1 and CDR2 sequences are SGHAT and FQDESV (reference sequence). The CDR3 totals 16 residues. The CDR3 sequence is CASTPSRQGGTGELFF. CDR3 DNA sequence: TGTGCCAGCACCCCTTCTAGACAGGGGGGGACCGGGGAGCTGTTTTTT.

The chain carries TRBV4-3 and TRBJ1-1; no reliable D call. Germline CDR1 is LGHNA and CDR2 is YSLEER. The CDR3 totals 16 residues. The V end lost 0 bases, the J end lost 0 bases, and 11 bases lay between the germline ends. The CDR3 coding sequence is TGCGCCAGCAGCCAAGATTCGGAGTACATGAACACTGAAGCTTTCTTT. This translates into CASSQDSEYMNTEAFF.

This clonotype occurred a few times. The V gene is TRBV6-1, the J gene TRBJ1-5; no definite D call. The CDR3 covers 14 residues. The germline gives CDR1 MNHNS, CDR2 SASEGT. V was clipped by 8 bases and J by 1 base, with 12 bases between them. The CDR3 bases are TGTGCCAGCGGCCGGACGGTCAGCAATCAGCCCCAGCATTTT. This translates into CASGRTVSNQPQHF.